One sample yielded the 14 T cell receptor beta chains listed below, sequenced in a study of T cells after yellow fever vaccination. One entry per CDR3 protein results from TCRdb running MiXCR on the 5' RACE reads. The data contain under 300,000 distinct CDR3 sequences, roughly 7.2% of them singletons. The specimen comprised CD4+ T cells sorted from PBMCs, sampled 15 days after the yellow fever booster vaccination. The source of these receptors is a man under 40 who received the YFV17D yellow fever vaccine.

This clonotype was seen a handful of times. CDR3 in DNA: TGTGCCTGGAGTGTACAAACTAGGGGATCCAATGAGCAGTTCTTC. Protein: CAWSVQTRGSNEQFF. This chain connects TRBV30 to TRBJ2-1; D assignment may be TRBD1 or TRBD2 (5 bases each). Germline-derived CDR1 and CDR2 are GTSNPN and SVGIG (reference sequence). V lost 0 bases to trimming and J lost 6 bases, with 15 bases between them. This CDR3 contains 15 residues. Filled out from reference TRBV30 and TRBJ2-1, the complete variable domain reads SQTIHQWPATLVQPVGSPLSLECTVEGTSNPNLYWYRQAAGRGLQLLFYSVGIGQISSEVPQNLSASRPQDRQFILSSKKLLLSDSGFYLCAWSVQTRGSNEQFFGPGTRLTVL.

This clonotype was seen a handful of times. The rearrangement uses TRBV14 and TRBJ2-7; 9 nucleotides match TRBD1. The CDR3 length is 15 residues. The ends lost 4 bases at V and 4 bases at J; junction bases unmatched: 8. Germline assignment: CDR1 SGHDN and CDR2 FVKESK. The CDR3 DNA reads TGTGCCAGCAGCCTCGGACAGGGGACGGTTTACGAGCAGTACTTC. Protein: CASSLGQGTVYEQYF.

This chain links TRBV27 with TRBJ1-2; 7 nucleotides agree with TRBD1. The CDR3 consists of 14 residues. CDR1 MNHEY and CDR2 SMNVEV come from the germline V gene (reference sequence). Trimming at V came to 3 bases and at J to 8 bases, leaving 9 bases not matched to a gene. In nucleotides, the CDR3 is TGTGCCAGCAGTTTTCGACAGGGAAACGGGGGCTACACCTTC. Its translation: CASSFRQGNGGYTF.

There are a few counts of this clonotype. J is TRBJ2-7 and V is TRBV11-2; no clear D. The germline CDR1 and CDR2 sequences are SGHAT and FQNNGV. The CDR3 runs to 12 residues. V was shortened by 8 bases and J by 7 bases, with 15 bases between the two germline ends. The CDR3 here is CASGDSMGEQYF. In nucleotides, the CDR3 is TGTGCCAGCGGGGATTCGATGGGGGAGCAGTACTTC.

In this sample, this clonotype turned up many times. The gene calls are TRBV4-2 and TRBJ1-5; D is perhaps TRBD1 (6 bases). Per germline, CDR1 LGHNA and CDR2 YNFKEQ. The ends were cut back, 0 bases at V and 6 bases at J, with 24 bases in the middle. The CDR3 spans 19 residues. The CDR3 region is CASSQDGFGLGGGTQPQHF. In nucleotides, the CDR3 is TGTGCCAGCAGCCAAGATGGGTTCGGGCTGGGAGGGGGAACTCAGCCCCAGCATTTT.

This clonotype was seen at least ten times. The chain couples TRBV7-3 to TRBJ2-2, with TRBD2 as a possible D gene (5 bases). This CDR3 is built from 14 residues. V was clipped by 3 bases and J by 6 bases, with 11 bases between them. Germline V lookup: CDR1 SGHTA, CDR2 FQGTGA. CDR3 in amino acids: CASSLATGSGELFF. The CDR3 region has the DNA TGTGCCAGCAGCTTGGCGACGGGGTCCGGGGAGCTGTTTTTT.

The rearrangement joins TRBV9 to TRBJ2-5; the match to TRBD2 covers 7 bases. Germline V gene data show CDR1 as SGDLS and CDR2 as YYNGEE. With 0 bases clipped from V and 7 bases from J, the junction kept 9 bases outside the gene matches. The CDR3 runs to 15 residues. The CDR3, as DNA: TGTGCCAGCAGCGTAGCGGCTAGCGGTATACGGACCCAGTACTTC. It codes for CASSVAASGIRTQYF.

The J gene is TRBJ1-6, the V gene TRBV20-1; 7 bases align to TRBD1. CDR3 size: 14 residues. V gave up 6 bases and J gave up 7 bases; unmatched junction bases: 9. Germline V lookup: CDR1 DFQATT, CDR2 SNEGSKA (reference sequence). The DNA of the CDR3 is TGCAGTGCCACCCGTCGACAGGGAAATTCACCCCTCCACTTT. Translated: CSATRRQGNSPLHF.

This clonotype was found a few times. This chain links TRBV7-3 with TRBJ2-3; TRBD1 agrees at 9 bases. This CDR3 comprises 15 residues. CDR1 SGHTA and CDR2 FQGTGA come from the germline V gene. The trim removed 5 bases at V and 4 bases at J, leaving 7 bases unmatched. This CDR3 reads CASSGDRAYPDTQYF. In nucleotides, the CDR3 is TGTGCCAGCAGCGGGGACAGGGCGTATCCAGATACGCAGTATTTT.

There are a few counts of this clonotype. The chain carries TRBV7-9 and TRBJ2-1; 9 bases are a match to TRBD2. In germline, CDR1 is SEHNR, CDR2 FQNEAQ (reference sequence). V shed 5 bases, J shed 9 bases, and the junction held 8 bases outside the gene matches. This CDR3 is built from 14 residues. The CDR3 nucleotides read TGTGCCAGCAGCCCCGGGACTAGCTGGGGTGAGCAGTTCTTC. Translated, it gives CASSPGTSWGEQFF.

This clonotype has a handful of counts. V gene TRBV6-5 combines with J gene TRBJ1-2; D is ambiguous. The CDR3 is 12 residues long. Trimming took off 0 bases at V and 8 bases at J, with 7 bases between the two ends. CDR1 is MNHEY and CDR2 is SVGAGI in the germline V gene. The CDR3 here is CASSYSSGGYTF. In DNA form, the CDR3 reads TGTGCCAGCAGTTACTCGAGTGGGGGCTACACCTTC.

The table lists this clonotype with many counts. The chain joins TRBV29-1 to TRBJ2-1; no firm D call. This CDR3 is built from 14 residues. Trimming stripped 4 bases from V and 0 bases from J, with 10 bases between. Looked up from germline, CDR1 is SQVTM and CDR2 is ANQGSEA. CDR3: CSVVAVSSYNEQFF. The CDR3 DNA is TGCAGCGTTGTAGCTGTTAGCTCCTACAATGAGCAGTTCTTC.

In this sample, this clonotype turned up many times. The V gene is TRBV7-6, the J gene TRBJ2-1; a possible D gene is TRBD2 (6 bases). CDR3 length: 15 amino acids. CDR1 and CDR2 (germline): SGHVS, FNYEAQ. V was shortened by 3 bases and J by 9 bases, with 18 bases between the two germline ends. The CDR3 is CASSLGQTSSSEQFF. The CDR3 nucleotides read TGTGCCAGCAGCTTGGGCCAGACTAGTTCGTCTGAGCAGTTCTTC.

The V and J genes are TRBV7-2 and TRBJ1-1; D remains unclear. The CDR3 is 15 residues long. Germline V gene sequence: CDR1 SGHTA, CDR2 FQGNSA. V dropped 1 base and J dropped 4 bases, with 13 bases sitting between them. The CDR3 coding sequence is TGTGCCAGCAGCTTAGGTCCCGGGTACAGCACTGAAGCTTTCTTT. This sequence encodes CASSLGPGYSTEAFF.